The 17 T cell receptor beta chains given below trace back to one sample, sequenced in a study of response to subunit inactivated influenza vaccine. From the RT-PCR reads, TCRdb called clonotypes with MiXCR, one entry per CDR3 protein. The data contain more than 700,000 distinct CDR3 sequences, approximately 22% of them singletons. This specimen consisted of PBMCs from blood, obtained more than 4 days after vaccination. The receptors originated from a man in his fifties or sixties who received an inactivated influenza vaccine.

This clonotype showed up many times. The CDR3 coding sequence is TGTGCCAGCAGCCCCACTTTAAATGAGCAGTTCTTC. Translating gives CASSPTLNEQFF. V usage is TRBV7-9 and J usage is TRBJ2-1; D gene uncertain. Germline V lookup: CDR1 SEHNR, CDR2 FQNEAQ (reference sequence). The CDR3 is 12 residues long. Trimming cost V 5 bases and J 7 bases, with 9 bases left between them.

This clonotype was seen only a few times. The rearrangement joins TRBV11-2 to TRBJ2-6; D might be TRBD2 (7 bases). Germline V gene lookup returns CDR1 SGHAT and CDR2 FQNNGV. CDR3 size: 19 residues. The ends were cut back, 0 bases at V and 0 bases at J, with 15 bases in the middle. CDR3: CASSLDLGGPSSGANVLTF. The CDR3 DNA reads as TGTGCCAGCAGCTTAGATCTCGGGGGGCCCTCCTCTGGGGCCAACGTCCTGACTTTC. Full variable domain (remainder filled in from reference TRBV11-2 and TRBJ2-6): EAGVAQSPRYKIIEKRQSVAFWCNPISGHATLYWYQQILGQGPKLLIQFQNNGVVDDSQLPKDRFSAERLKGVDSTLKIQPAKLEDSAVYLCASSLDLGGPSSGANVLTFGAGSRLTVL.

The CDR3: CASSLDGNIQYF. CDR3 sequence (DNA): TGTGCCAGCAGCTTAGATGGGAACATTCAGTACTTC. J is TRBJ2-4 and V is TRBV7-9; D ambiguous. This CDR3 is built from 12 residues. CDR1 is SEHNR and CDR2 is FQNEAQ in the germline V gene (reference sequence). V lost 1 base, J lost 7 bases, and 5 bases lay in between.

The rearrangement links TRBV7-9 to TRBJ2-7, with 9 bases aligning to TRBD2. CDR3 length equals 16 residues. Germline trimming cut 5 bases from V and 3 bases from J; bases unmatched to any gene: 11. The germline V gene has CDR1 SEHNR and CDR2 FQNEAQ (reference sequence). The DNA of the CDR3 is TGTGCCAGCAGCCCGCCCTGGCGCGGGAGGGTCTACGAGCAGTACTTC. Translation: CASSPPWRGRVYEQYF. Drawing the rest from reference TRBV7-9 and TRBJ2-7, the complete variable domain is DTGVSQNPRHKITKRGQNVTFRCDPISEHNRLYWYRQTLGQGPEFLTYFQNEAQLEKSRLLSDRFSAERPKGSFSTLEIQRTEQGDSAMYLCASSPPWRGRVYEQYFGPGTRLTVT.

The chain is built from TRBV10-3 and TRBJ2-3, with 11 bases aligning to TRBD2. Germline trimming cut 6 bases from V and 3 bases from J; bases unmatched to any gene: 8. Germline CDR1 reads ENHRY; CDR2 reads SYGVKD. CDR3 size: 16 residues. CDR3 sequence: CAISTAPSGGTDTQYF. CDR3 bases: TGTGCCATCAGCACTGCCCCTAGCGGGGGGACAGATACGCAGTATTTT.

This clonotype was picked up a small number of times. The chain recombines TRBV20-1 with TRBJ2-7; 7 nucleotides agree with TRBD1. There are 14 residues in the CDR3. Germline lookup yields CDR1 DFQATT and CDR2 SNEGSKA (reference sequence). V lost 5 bases and J lost 4; bases outside the gene matches: 11. The CDR3 region has the DNA TGCAGTGCTTCGGGACAGCTTCCTGGTTACGAGCAGTACTTC. Protein product: CSASGQLPGYEQYF.

The V gene is TRBV7-6, the J gene TRBJ2-3; D may be TRBD2 (6 bases). V lost 1 base and J 4 bases, leaving 12 bases between the germline ends. Germline V CDR1 and CDR2: SGHVS, FNYEAQ. The CDR3 totals 15 residues. The CDR3 DNA sequence: TGTGCCAGCAGCTTAGGACGGGGAGGCTCAGATACGCAGTATTTT. Translating gives CASSLGRGGSDTQYF.

The genes are TRBV6-1 and TRBJ1-1; TRBD1 is a possible D gene (6 bases). Germline CDR1 and CDR2: MNHNS and SASEGT. The ends were cut back, 5 bases at V and 4 bases at J, with 14 bases in the middle. CDR3 length: 14 residues. The chain's CDR3 is CASSQIQGGTEAFF. The CDR3 DNA sequence: TGTGCCAGCAGTCAAATACAGGGCGGCACTGAAGCTTTCTTT.

This clonotype was picked up many times. V usage is TRBV20-1 and J usage is TRBJ2-5, with D possibly being TRBD1 (5 bases). CDR3 length equals 14 residues. The V gene's germline CDR1 is DFQATT and CDR2 SNEGSKA (reference sequence). V was trimmed by 0 bases and J by 2 bases, leaving 10 bases between them. Here the CDR3 DNA reads TGCAGTGCTAGAGATCTACGACAGCAAGAGACCCAGTACTTC. Residues: CSARDLRQQETQYF.

The table lists this clonotype with a few counts. The chain combines TRBV7-2 with TRBJ2-3; 13 nucleotides line up with TRBD2. This CDR3 spans 16 amino acids. After removal of 5 bases from V and 3 bases from J, the junction contained 5 bases not matched to a gene. CDR1 is SGHTA and CDR2 is FQGNSA in the germline V gene. This CDR3 reads CASSPLAGGPTDTQYF. The CDR3 DNA sequence: TGTGCCAGCAGCCCACTAGCGGGAGGGCCAACAGATACGCAGTATTTT.

A few counts support this clonotype. The V and J genes are TRBV29-1 and TRBJ1-4; D unresolved. This CDR3 region has 12 residues. The ends were cut back, 4 bases at V and 8 bases at J, with 11 bases in the middle. Germline-derived CDR1 and CDR2 are SQVTM and ANQGSEA. The CDR3 coding sequence is TGCAGCGTTGGAGGAACCGGAGAAAAACTGTTTTTT. This codes for CSVGGTGEKLFF.

V and J are TRBV3-1 and TRBJ2-7, with 9 bases aligning to TRBD1. CDR1 LGHDT and CDR2 YNNKEL come from the germline V gene (reference sequence). Trimming cost V 3 bases and J 5 bases; bases outside gene matches: 8. The CDR3 extends over 15 amino acids. CDR3 region: CASSQAGTGSNEQYF. CDR3 nucleotides: TGTGCCAGCAGCCAGGCCGGGACAGGGTCCAACGAGCAGTACTTC.

V is TRBV28 and J is TRBJ1-2, with 7 bases identical to TRBD1. The germline V gene encodes CDR1 MDHEN and CDR2 SYDVKM. This CDR3 has 15 amino acids. The V gene end was trimmed by 5 bases and the J gene end by 5 bases; junction bases not matched to a gene: 11. Here the CDR3 reads CASSPPRQGGYGYTF. The CDR3 DNA is TGTGCCAGCAGTCCGCCGCGACAGGGAGGGTATGGCTACACCTTC.

This chain connects TRBV5-1 to TRBJ2-2; 9 bases map to TRBD1. Germline CDR1 reads SGHRS; CDR2 reads YFSETQ. Unmatched junction bases numbered 5, after V lost 0 bases and J lost 5 bases. The CDR3 is 16 amino acids. CDR3 nucleotides: TGCGCCAGCAGCTTGGCTCGGACAGGGGTGACCGGGGAGCTGTTTTTT. It yields the protein CASSLARTGVTGELFF.

About this clonotype itself: At one boundary the junction diverges from the germline segment, which might be a read error. The chain is built from TRBV10-3 and TRBJ2-1; 8 bases are a match to TRBD2. The CDR3 covers 14 residues. Germline V lookup: CDR1 ENHRY, CDR2 SYGVKD. The CDR3 protein is CAIRIAGNYNEKFF. For the CDR3, the DNA is TGTGCCATCAGAATAGCGGGAAACTACAATGAGAAGTTCTTC.

The rearrangement links TRBV7-6 to TRBJ2-7; 7 bases agree with TRBD1. The germline V gene has CDR1 SGHVS and CDR2 FNYEAQ. J lost 2 bases, V lost 0 bases, and 4 bases had no gene match. The CDR3 has 15 amino acids. DNA of the CDR3: TGTGCCAGCAGCTTAGCGAGGGACAGCACCTACGAGCAGTACTTC. This sequence encodes CASSLARDSTYEQYF.

The CDR3 coding sequence is TGTGCCAGCAGCTTAACTCCGAGTCAGTCATATGAGCAGTACTTC. It is translated as CASSLTPSQSYEQYF. This rearrangement joins TRBV7-9 to TRBJ2-7, with unresolved D. Germline assignment: CDR1 SEHNR and CDR2 FQNEAQ (reference sequence). This CDR3 is 15 amino acids long. V lost 2 bases and J lost 7, with 18 bases in between. Full variable domain (remainder filled in from reference TRBV7-9 and TRBJ2-7): DTGVSQNPRHKITKRGQNVTFRCDPISEHNRLYWYRQTLGQGPEFLTYFQNEAQLEKSRLLSDRFSAERPKGSFSTLEIQRTEQGDSAMYLCASSLTPSQSYEQYFGPGTRLTVT.